These 15 T cell receptor beta chains share one sample of origin, sequenced in a study of blood T cell repertoires in COVID-19. Profiling relied on immunoSEQ multiplex PCR, and the TCRdb table lists in-frame clones only, not all of them. This repertoire shows about 270,000 clones, roughly 90% found once; its top ten account for about 3%. Sequenced: PBMCs or T cells enriched from blood (not recorded which). The receptors shown here come from a man aged 35 to 55 who had been exposed to COVID-19.

This sequence joins TRBV28 and TRBJ1-5, with 7 nucleotides matching TRBD1. Trimming at V came to 6 bases and at J to 1 base, leaving 3 bases not matched to a gene. CDR1 and CDR2 from the germline V gene are MDHEN and SYDVKM. This CDR3 region has 14 residues. The CDR3 sequence: CASSLTGSNQPQHF. The CDR3 DNA reads TGTGCCAGCAGCTTGACAGGGAGCAATCAGCCCCAGCATTTT.

This clone was observed once. V is TRBV10-3 and J is TRBJ2-3; 16 bases map to TRBD2. J lost 4 bases, V lost 6 bases, and 4 bases had no gene match. Germline CDR1 reads ENHRY; CDR2 reads SYGVKD. There are 16 residues in the CDR3. This CDR3 is CAIRGTSGRAPDTQYF. CDR3 in DNA: TGTGCCATCAGGGGGACTAGCGGGAGGGCCCCAGATACGCAGTATTTT.

The chain carries TRBV6-5 and TRBJ1-6; D remains unclear. The CDR3 loop spans 15 amino acids. The germline V gene has CDR1 MNHEY and CDR2 SVGAGI. V was trimmed by 2 bases and J by 7 bases, leaving 12 bases between them. The CDR3 coding sequence is TGTGCCAGCAGTTACGCGGCCAGAGGGAATTCACCCCTCCACTTT. Its protein is CASSYAARGNSPLHF.

The chain uses TRBV19 and TRBJ1-5, with D unclear. Germline loops: CDR1 LNHDA, CDR2 SQIVND (reference sequence). The CDR3 is 15 amino acids. The V end was cut by 3 bases, the J end by 5 bases, with 14 bases between. The DNA of the CDR3 is TGTGCCAGTAGTATGTCCCCGAGGGTCCATCAGCCCCAGCATTTT. This sequence encodes CASSMSPRVHQPQHF.

The chain links TRBV7-3 to TRBJ2-5, with 7 bases that match TRBD1. The CDR3 loop spans 13 amino acids. The ends lost 5 bases at V and 6 bases at J; junction bases unmatched: 6. The germline V gene has CDR1 SGHTA and CDR2 FQGTGA. The CDR3 spells CASSRTGVKTQYF. The CDR3 nucleotides read TGTGCCAGCAGCCGTACAGGGGTAAAGACCCAGTACTTC.

The chain joins TRBV9 to TRBJ2-1, with TRBD2 identical over 9 bases. This CDR3 has 17 amino acids. Unmatched junction bases numbered 9, after V lost 3 bases and J lost 2 bases. Per the germline V gene, CDR1 is SGDLS and CDR2 is YYNGEE. The CDR3 protein is CASSAPRAGGTYNEQFF. In DNA, the CDR3 is TGTGCCAGCAGCGCCCCTCGCGCGGGAGGGACCTACAATGAGCAGTTCTTC.

This chain connects TRBV7-8 to TRBJ2-7; 9 nucleotides line up with TRBD1. Trimming removed 1 base from V and 0 bases from J; junction bases left unmatched: 4. Germline V gene lookup returns CDR1 SGHVS and CDR2 FQNEAQ. The CDR3 has 16 amino acids. CDR3 amino acids: CASSLVPGQGSYEQYF. CDR3 nucleotides: TGTGCCAGCAGCTTAGTACCGGGACAGGGCTCCTACGAGCAGTACTTC.

This clone was recorded many times. This chain connects TRBV4-1 to TRBJ1-1, with TRBD1 as a possible D gene (6 bases). The V gene lost 1 base and the J gene lost 7 bases, with 16 bases spanning the gap. The CDR3 loop spans 15 amino acids. Germline V lookup: CDR1 MGHRA, CDR2 YSYEKL. The DNA for the CDR3 is TGCGCCAGCAGCCAAGTCGGGGGGCGGATTCATGAAGCTTTCTTT. Translating gives CASSQVGGRIHEAFF.

This clone is a singleton in its sample. The V call is TRBV14, the J call TRBJ2-3, with TRBD1 matching over 9 bases. From germline, CDR1 is SGHDN and CDR2 FVKESK. CDR3 length: 20 amino acids. V dropped 4 bases and J dropped 2; count of bases not matched to a gene: 19. The chain's CDR3 is CASSLLSGTGFSGYTDTQYF. CDR3 nucleotides: TGTGCCAGCAGCCTCTTGTCCGGGACAGGGTTTTCAGGATACACAGATACGCAGTATTTT. The variable domain in full, with the rest retrieved from reference TRBV14 and TRBJ2-3, is EAGVTQFPSHSVIEKGQTVTLRCDPISGHDNLYWYRRVMGKEIKFLLHFVKESKQDESGMPNNRFLAERTGGTYSTLKVQPAELEDSGVYFCASSLLSGTGFSGYTDTQYFGPGTRLTVL.

The CDR3 nucleotides read TGTGCCAGCAGCTTAGGGACATTCTACGAGCAGTACTTC. It yields the protein CASSLGTFYEQYF. The chain combines TRBV7-3 with TRBJ2-7; D perhaps matches TRBD1 (6 bases). The germline V gene encodes CDR1 SGHTA and CDR2 FQGTGA. This CDR3 has 13 residues. The V end lost 2 bases, the J end lost 3 bases, and 8 bases lay between the germline ends.

The chain employs TRBV28 and TRBJ1-2; D unclear. The germline CDR1 and CDR2 sequences are MDHEN and SYDVKM. Trimming took off 4 bases at V and 1 base at J, with 16 bases between the two ends. This CDR3 region has 16 residues. The CDR3 sequence: CASSYPPGEGNYGYTF. The CDR3, as DNA: TGTGCCAGCAGTTACCCACCTGGGGAGGGTAACTATGGCTACACCTTC.

This chain links TRBV28 with TRBJ2-7; D gene uncertain. This CDR3 comprises 12 residues. Looked up from germline, CDR1 is MDHEN and CDR2 is SYDVKM. The CDR3 here is CASTTTSYEQYF. The DNA for the CDR3 is TGTGCTTCCACGACGACTTCCTACGAGCAGTACTTC.

The rearrangement links TRBV19 to TRBJ1-4; D is perhaps TRBD1 (6 bases). CDR1 and CDR2 from the germline V gene are LNHDA and SQIVND (reference sequence). This CDR3 contains 13 residues. The ends were cut back, 5 bases at V and 5 bases at J, with 9 bases in the middle. The CDR3 sequence: CASSAQGNEKLFF. CDR3 DNA sequence: TGTGCCAGTAGTGCTCAGGGGAATGAAAAACTGTTTTTT.

The chain recombines TRBV6-6 with TRBJ2-3, with 8 bases lining up with TRBD1. The CDR3 consists of 16 residues. With V trimmed by 5 bases and J by 1 base, 8 bases remained unmatched. Germline assignment: CDR1 MNHNY and CDR2 SVGAGI (reference sequence). The CDR3 protein is CASSRLTGDGTDTQYF. CDR3 in DNA: TGTGCCAGCAGTCGACTGACAGGGGACGGCACAGATACGCAGTATTTT.

The chain's CDR3 is CAWSVQTSGGDTQYF. As DNA, the CDR3 is TGTGCCTGGAGTGTACAAACTAGCGGAGGGGATACGCAGTATTTT. J is TRBJ2-3 and V is TRBV30, with 8 bases fitting TRBD2. After removal of 0 bases from V and 6 bases from J, the junction contained 8 bases not matched to a gene. The CDR3 is made up of 15 amino acids. Germline V gene lookup returns CDR1 GTSNPN and CDR2 SVGIG (reference sequence).